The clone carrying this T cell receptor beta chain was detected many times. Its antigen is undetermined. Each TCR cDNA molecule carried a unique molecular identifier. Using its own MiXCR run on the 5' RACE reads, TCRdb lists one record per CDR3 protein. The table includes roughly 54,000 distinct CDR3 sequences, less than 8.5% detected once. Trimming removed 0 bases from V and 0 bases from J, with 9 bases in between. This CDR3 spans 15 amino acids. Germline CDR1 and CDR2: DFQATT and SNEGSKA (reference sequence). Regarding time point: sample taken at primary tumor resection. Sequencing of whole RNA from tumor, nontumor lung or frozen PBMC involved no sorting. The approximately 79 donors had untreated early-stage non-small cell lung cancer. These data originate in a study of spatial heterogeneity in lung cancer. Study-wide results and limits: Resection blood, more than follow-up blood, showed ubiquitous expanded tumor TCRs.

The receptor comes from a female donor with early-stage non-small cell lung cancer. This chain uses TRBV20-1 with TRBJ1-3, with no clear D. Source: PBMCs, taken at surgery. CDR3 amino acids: CSARDRRVSGNTIYF. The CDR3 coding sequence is TGCAGTGCTAGAGATCGAAGGGTCTCTGGAAACACCATATATTTT.